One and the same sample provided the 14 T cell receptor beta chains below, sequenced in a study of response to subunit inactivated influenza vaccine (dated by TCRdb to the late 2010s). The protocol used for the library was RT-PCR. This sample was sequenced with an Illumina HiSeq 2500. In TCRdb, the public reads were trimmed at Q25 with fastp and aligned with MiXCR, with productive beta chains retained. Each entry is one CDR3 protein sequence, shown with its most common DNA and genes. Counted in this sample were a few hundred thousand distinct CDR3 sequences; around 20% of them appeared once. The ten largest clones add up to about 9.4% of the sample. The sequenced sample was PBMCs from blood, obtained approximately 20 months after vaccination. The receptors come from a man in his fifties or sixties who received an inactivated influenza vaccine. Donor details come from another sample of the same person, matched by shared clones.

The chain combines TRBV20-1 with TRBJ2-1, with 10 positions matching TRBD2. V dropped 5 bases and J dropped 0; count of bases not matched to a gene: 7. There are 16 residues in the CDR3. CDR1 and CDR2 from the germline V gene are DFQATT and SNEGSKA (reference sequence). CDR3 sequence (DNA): TGCAGTGCTCTTAGCGGGGGGTCTGACTCCTACAATGAGCAGTTCTTC. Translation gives CSALSGGSDSYNEQFF.

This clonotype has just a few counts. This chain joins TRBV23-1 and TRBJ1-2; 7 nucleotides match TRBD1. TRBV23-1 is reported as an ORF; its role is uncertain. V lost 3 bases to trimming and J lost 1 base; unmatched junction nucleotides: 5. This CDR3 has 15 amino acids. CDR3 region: CASSHTGTDNYGYTF. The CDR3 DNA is TGCGCCAGCAGTCATACCGGGACAGATAACTATGGCTACACCTTC.

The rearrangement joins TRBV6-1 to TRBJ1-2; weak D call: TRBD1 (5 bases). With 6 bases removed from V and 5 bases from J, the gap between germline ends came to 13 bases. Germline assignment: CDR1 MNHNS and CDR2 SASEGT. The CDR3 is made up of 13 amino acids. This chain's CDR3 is CASRQVSTYGYTF. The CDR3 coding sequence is TGTGCCAGCAGACAGGTATCTACGTATGGCTACACCTTC.

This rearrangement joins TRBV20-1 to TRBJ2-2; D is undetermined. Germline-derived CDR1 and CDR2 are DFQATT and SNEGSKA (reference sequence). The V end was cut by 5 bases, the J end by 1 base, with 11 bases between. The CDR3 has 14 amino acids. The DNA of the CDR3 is TGCAGTGCTTCAGATATTTTGAACACCGGGGAGCTGTTTTTT. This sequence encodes CSASDILNTGELFF.

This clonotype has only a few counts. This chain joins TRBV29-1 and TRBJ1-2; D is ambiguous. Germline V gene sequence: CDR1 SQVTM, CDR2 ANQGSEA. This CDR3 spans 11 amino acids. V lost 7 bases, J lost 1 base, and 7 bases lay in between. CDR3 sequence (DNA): TGCAGCGGCGGGAGTAACTATGGCTACACCTTC. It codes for CSGGSNYGYTF. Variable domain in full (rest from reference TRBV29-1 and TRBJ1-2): SAVISQKPSRDICQRGTSLTIQCQVDSQVTMMFWYRQQPGQSLTLIATANQGSEATYESGFVIDKFPISRPNLTFSTLTVSNMSPEDSSIYLCSGGSNYGYTFGSGTRLTVV.

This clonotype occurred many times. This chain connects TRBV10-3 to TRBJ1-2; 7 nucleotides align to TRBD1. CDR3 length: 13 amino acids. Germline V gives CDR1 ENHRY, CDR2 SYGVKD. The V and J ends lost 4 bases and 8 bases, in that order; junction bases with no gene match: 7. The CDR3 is CAISGDSNKGYTF. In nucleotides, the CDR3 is TGTGCCATCAGTGGGGACAGCAATAAGGGCTACACCTTC.

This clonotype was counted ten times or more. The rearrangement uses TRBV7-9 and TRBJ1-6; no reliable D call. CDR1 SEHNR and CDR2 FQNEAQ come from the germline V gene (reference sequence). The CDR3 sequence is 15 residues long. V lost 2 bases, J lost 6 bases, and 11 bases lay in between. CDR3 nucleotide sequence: TGTGCCAGCAGCTTAAGGCTCAGTTCTAATTCACCCCTCCACTTT. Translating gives CASSLRLSSNSPLHF. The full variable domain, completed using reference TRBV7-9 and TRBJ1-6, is DTGVSQNPRHKITKRGQNVTFRCDPISEHNRLYWYRQTLGQGPEFLTYFQNEAQLEKSRLLSDRFSAERPKGSFSTLEIQRTEQGDSAMYLCASSLRLSSNSPLHFGNGTRLTVT.

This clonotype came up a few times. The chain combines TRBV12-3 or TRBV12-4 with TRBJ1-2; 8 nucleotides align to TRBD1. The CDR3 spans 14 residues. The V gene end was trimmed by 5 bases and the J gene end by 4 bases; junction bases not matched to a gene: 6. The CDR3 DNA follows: TGTGCCAGCAGTCCGACAGGGGCCCCCTATGGCTACACCTTC. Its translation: CASSPTGAPYGYTF.

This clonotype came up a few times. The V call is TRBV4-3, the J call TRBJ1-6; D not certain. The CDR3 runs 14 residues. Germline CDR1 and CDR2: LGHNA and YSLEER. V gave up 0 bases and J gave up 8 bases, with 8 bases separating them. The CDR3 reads CASSQDGDDSPLHF. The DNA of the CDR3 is TGCGCCAGCAGCCAAGACGGTGATGATTCACCCCTCCACTTT.

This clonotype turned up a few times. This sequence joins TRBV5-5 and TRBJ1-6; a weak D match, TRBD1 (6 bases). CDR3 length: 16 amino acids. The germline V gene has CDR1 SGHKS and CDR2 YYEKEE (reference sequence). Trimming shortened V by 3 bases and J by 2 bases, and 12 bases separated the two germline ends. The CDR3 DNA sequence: TGTGCCAGCAGCTCCGCTTGGGGGCCCTATAATTCACCCCTCCACTTT. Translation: CASSSAWGPYNSPLHF. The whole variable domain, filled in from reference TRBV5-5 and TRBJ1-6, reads DAGVTQSPTHLIKTRGQQVTLRCSPISGHKSVSWYQQVLGQGPQFIFQYYEKEERGRGNFPDRFSARQFPNYSSELNVNALLLGDSALYLCASSSAWGPYNSPLHFGNGTRLTVT.

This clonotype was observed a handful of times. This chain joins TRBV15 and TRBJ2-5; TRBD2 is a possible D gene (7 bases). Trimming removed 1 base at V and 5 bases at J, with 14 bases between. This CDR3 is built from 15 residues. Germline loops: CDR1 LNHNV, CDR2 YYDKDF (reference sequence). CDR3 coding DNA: TGTGCCACCAGCAGAGTTCCGGGGGGCACGGAGACCCAGTACTTC. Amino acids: CATSRVPGGTETQYF.

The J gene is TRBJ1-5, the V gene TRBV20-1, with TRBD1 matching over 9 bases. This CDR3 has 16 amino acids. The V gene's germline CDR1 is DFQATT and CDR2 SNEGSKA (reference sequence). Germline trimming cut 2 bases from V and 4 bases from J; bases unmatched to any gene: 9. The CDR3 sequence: CSARLAQGARNQPQHF. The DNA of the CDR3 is TGCAGTGCTAGATTGGCACAGGGGGCTAGGAATCAGCCCCAGCATTTT.

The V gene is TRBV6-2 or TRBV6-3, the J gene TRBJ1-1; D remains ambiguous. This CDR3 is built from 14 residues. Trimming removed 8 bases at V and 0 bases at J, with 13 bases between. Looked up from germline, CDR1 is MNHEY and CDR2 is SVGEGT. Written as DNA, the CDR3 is TGTGCCAGCGGATTCCTGGGGATGAACACTGAAGCTTTCTTT. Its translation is CASGFLGMNTEAFF.

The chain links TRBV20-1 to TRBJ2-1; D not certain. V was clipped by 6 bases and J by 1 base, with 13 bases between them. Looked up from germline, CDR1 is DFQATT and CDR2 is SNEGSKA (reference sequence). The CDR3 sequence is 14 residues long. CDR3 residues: CSAPHDESYNEQFF. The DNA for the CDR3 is TGCAGTGCCCCGCACGACGAGTCCTACAATGAGCAGTTCTTC.